This TCR beta chain was recorded in a study of lymphopenia after photon versus proton radiotherapy. Repertoires were generated with immunoSEQ multiplex PCR, while TCRdb's copy carries only in-frame clones and drops some. Among about 25,000 clones listed, approximately 86% were seen once. The source material was peripheral blood, sampled from a patient treated with photon-based radiotherapy. The TCR sequence derives from a man aged 45-65 years with gastric cancer.

CDR3 residues: CASQVAYWVYGYTF. CDR3 coding DNA: TGTGCCTCACAAGTCGCCTATTGGGTCTATGGCTACACCTTC. The rearrangement uses TRBV6-1 and TRBJ1-2; D not resolved. The CDR3 has 14 residues. V was cut by 11 bases and J by 4 bases, with 20 bases left in between. Germline V gene sequence: CDR1 MNHNS, CDR2 SASEGT.